The 10 T cell receptor beta chains presented below share a single source sample, sequenced in a study of shared clonotypes between healthy human individuals. Profiled with immunoSEQ multiplex PCR; TCRdb holds only in-frame clones, not every one. The sample shows 2 million to 2.5 million clones, under 95% of them seen only once. The sequenced sample consisted of naive CD4+ T cells from PBMCs. The subset was: CD45RA+ positively selected. All receptors come from a man aged 18 to 35 in good health. Some clones in this sample may be carry-over from other donors' samples.

V usage is TRBV7-9 and J usage is TRBJ2-5, with TRBD1 matching over 9 bases. Germline-derived CDR1 and CDR2 are SEHNR and FQNEAQ (reference sequence). The J segment lost 5 bases and the V segment lost 0 bases, leaving 7 bases of the junction unmatched. The length of the CDR3 is 16 residues. The CDR3 nucleotides read TGTGCCAGCAGCTTAGCGGACAGGGGATTCAGGGAGACCCAGTACTTC. It codes for CASSLADRGFRETQYF.

The V and J genes are TRBV10-3 and TRBJ1-2, with D possibly being TRBD1 (5 bases). This CDR3 contains 12 residues. V gave up 3 bases and J gave up 7 bases, with 9 bases separating them. Germline V gene lookup returns CDR1 ENHRY and CDR2 SYGVKD. CDR3 in amino acids: CAISDGGVGYTF. The CDR3 DNA reads as TGTGCCATCAGTGATGGGGGGGTTGGCTACACCTTC.

On this clone itself: At the DNA level, this CDR3 is encoded by other sequences in the same sample as well. This sequence joins TRBV29-1 and TRBJ2-3; TRBD2 matches at 11 bases. CDR1 is SQVTM, CDR2 ANQGSEA, per germline. The CDR3 has 14 residues. Trimming at V came to 4 bases and at J to 4 bases, leaving 4 bases not matched to a gene. CDR3 coding DNA: TGCAGCGTTGGGCTAGCGGGAGGTGCAGATACGCAGTATTTT. Translation: CSVGLAGGADTQYF.

V is TRBV18 and J is TRBJ1-1; D might be TRBD1 (5 bases). The V end lost 3 bases, the J end lost 1 base, and 12 bases lay between the germline ends. The V gene's germline CDR1 is KGHSH and CDR2 LQKENI. The CDR3 length is 15 residues. CDR3 sequence (DNA): TGTGCCAGCTCACCCGGACAACGCGGGAACACTGAAGCTTTCTTT. Amino acid sequence: CASSPGQRGNTEAFF.

The genes are TRBV30 and TRBJ1-5, with D perhaps matching TRBD1 (5 bases). This CDR3 is 13 amino acids long. Germline CDR1 and CDR2: GTSNPN and SVGIG (reference sequence). The CDR3 DNA sequence: TGTGCTCCTATTGATGGGGACCATCAGCCCCAGCATTTT. Its protein product is CAPIDGDHQPQHF.

This clone was observed once. The chain joins TRBV7-9 to TRBJ1-2, with 7 bases identical to TRBD1. Germline trimming cut 5 bases from V and 2 bases from J; bases unmatched to any gene: 8. Per germline, CDR1 SEHNR and CDR2 FQNEAQ (reference sequence). The CDR3 sequence is 15 residues long. The CDR3 loop reads CASSIWDSRNYGYTF. CDR3 DNA sequence: TGTGCCAGCAGCATATGGGACAGTAGAAACTATGGCTACACCTTC.

The chain joins TRBV28 to TRBJ1-5, with no clear D. Germline-derived CDR1 and CDR2 are MDHEN and SYDVKM. Trimming left V 7 bases short and J 11 bases short, with 30 bases between. The CDR3 length is 17 residues. In DNA, the CDR3 is TGTGCCAGCACCCCAATATCCCGACCGGGTCGGTACTATTCCCAGCATTTT. Residues: CASTPISRPGRYYSQHF.

The chain joins TRBV13 to TRBJ1-6; 9 nucleotides line up with TRBD1. This CDR3 spans 13 amino acids. Germline trimming cut 7 bases from V and 10 bases from J; bases unmatched to any gene: 5. The germline V gene encodes CDR1 PRHDT and CDR2 FYEKMQ (reference sequence). DNA for the CDR3: TGTGCCAGCAACCTTGACAGGGGGTCACCCCTCCACTTT. It is translated as CASNLDRGSPLHF.

The chain combines TRBV30 with TRBJ2-7; maybe TRBD1 (5 bases). The CDR3 has 13 residues. Germline-derived CDR1 and CDR2 are GTSNPN and SVGIG (reference sequence). The V end lost 3 bases, the J end lost 0 bases, and 9 bases lay between the germline ends. CDR3: CAWRPDSSYEQYF. The CDR3 region has the DNA TGTGCCTGGAGGCCTGACAGCTCCTACGAGCAGTACTTC.

The chain combines TRBV5-1 with TRBJ1-1, with D hard to call. The CDR3 contains 15 residues. The V end was cut by 1 base, the J end by 5 bases, with 15 bases between. CDR1 SGHRS and CDR2 YFSETQ come from the germline V gene. CDR3 region: CASSLNVPLGTEAFF. CDR3 bases: TGCGCCAGCAGCTTGAATGTGCCCCTGGGGACTGAAGCTTTCTTT. The full variable domain, in which reference TRBV5-1 and TRBJ1-1 provide the parts outside the CDR3, is KAGVTQTPRYLIKTRGQQVTLSCSPISGHRSVSWYQQTPGQGLQFLFEYFSETQRNKGNFPGRFSGRQFSNSRSEMNVSTLELGDSALYLCASSLNVPLGTEAFFGQGTRLTVV.